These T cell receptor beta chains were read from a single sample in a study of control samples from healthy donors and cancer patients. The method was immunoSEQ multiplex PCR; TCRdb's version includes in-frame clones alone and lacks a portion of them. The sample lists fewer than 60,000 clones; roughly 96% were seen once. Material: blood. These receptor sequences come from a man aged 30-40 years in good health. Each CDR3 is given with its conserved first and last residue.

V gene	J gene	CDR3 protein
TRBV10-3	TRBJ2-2	CAISDGTDANTGELFF
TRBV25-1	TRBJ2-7	CASSVSGGEQYF
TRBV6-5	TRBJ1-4	CAGKHRGANEKLFF
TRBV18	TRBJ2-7	CASSPSGAYEQYF
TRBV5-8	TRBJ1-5	CASREHAGMYQPQHF
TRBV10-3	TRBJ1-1	CAISGGPNTEAFF
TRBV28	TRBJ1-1	CASGLRGNTEAFF
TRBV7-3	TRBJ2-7	CASSLIHSGAGALYEQYF
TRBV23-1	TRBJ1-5	CASSHSDPDRDSNQPQHF
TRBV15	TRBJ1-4	CATSSNSEEEKLFF
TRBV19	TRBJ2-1	CASSSGLAGTNEQFF
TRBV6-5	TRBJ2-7	CASSYSGTHEQYF
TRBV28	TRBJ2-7	CASSQLPGKQYF
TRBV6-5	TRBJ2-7	CASLTGKPYYEQYF
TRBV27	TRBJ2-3	CASSLRGLAGFTDTQYF
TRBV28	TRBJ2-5	CAKRFPGQQETQYF
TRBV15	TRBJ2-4	CATSRDWGGTVAKNIQYF
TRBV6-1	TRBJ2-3	CASSDPGLGDTQYF
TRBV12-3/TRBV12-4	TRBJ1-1	CASSLNVGEAFF
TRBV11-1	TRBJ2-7	CASSGGLAGEGEQYF
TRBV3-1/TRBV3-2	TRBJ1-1	CASSRGFTAFF
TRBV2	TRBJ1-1	CASSVRGQELEAFF
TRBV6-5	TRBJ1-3	CASRSAGSGNTIYF